The T cell receptor beta chain under discussion was sequenced for a study of naive and memory T cell subsets. Of note for this clonotype: Antigen: not known.

Alpha and beta libraries were amplified separately from the second PCR onward. Points from the study as a whole: Especially in CD8 cells, naive repertoires contained a few larger clonotypes, possibly CD45RA-re-expressing memory cells. Clonotypes are single alpha or beta chains, not paired receptors. Over 85% of naive TCR sequences appeared only once, unlike memory subsets.

Both TRBC1 and TRBC2 were covered by a beta constant-region primer of two equimolar oligonucleotides. Ligated cDNA was amplified by four rounds of PCR with nested alpha and beta constant-region primers and SP2. TCRdb called the UMI-ligation and nested PCR reads again in MiXCR, with one record for every CDR3 protein. The sample includes over 90,000 distinct CDR3 sequences, 11% of them seen just once. The V gene lost 5 bases and the J gene lost 0 bases, with 7 bases spanning the gap. This CDR3 spans 13 amino acids. From germline, CDR1 is MDHEN and CDR2 SYDVKM. V and J are TRBV28 and TRBJ1-1; D gene unclear. Sequencing was carried out using naive CD4+ T cells from blood. The TCR sequence derives from a human donor in good health. The CDR3 is CASSPPMNTEAFF. CDR3 sequence (DNA): TGTGCCAGCAGTCCCCCGATGAACACTGAAGCTTTCTTT. Together with reference TRBV28 and TRBJ1-1, the CDR3 gives the full variable domain: DVKVTQSSRYLVKRTGEKVFLECVQDMDHENMFWYRQDPGLGLRLIYFSYDVKMKEKGDIPEGYSVSREKKERFSLILESASTNQTSMYLCASSPPMNTEAFFGQGTRLTVV.